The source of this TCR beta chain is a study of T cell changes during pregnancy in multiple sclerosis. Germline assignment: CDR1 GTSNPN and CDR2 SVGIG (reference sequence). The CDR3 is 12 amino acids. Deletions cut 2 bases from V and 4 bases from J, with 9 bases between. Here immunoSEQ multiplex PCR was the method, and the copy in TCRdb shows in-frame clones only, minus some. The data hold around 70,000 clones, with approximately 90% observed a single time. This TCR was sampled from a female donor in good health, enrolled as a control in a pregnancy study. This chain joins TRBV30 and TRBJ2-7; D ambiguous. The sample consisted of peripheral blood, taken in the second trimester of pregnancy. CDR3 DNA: TGTGCCTGGAGTAAATCCCATTACGAGCAGTACTTC. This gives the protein CAWSKSHYEQYF.